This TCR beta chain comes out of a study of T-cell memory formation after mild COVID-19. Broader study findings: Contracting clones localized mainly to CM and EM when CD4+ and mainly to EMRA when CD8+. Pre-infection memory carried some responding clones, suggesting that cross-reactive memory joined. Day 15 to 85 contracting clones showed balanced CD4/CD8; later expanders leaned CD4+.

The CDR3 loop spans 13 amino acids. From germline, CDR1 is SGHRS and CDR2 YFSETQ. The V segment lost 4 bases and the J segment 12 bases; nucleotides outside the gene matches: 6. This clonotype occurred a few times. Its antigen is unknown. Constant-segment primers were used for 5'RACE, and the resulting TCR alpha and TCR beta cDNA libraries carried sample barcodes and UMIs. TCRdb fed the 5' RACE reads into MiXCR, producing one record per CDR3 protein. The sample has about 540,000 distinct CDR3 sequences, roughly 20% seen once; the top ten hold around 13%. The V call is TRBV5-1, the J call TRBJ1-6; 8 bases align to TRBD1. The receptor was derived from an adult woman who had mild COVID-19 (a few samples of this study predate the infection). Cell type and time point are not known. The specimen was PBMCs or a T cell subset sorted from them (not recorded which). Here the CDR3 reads CASSNGQGEPLHF. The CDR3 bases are TGCGCCAGCAGCAATGGACAGGGTGAACCCCTCCACTTT.